This T cell receptor (beta chain) derives from a study of blood T cell repertoires in COVID-19. Whole-study context: From T cells, B-cell-depleted T cells, or PBMCs came the material, which was cDNA or gDNA.

The CDR3 runs 15 residues. The ends lost 1 base at V and 3 bases at J; junction bases unmatched: 3. Germline CDR1 reads SNHLY; CDR2 reads FYNNEI. Method: immunoSEQ multiplex PCR; TCRdb's copy keeps in-frame clones and lacks some. The sample comprises 130,000 to 150,000 clones, approximately 92% of which are singletons, and under 15% rests with the top ten. This chain joins TRBV2 and TRBJ1-5; 7 bases agree with TRBD1. The clonotype was recovered from a man between 18 and 35 years old with COVID-19, enrolled during active disease. The sample consisted of peripheral blood. CDR3 nucleotide sequence: TGTGCCAGCAGTGAAGGGACAGGAGTCAATCAGCCCCAGCATTTT. This encodes CASSEGTGVNQPQHF.